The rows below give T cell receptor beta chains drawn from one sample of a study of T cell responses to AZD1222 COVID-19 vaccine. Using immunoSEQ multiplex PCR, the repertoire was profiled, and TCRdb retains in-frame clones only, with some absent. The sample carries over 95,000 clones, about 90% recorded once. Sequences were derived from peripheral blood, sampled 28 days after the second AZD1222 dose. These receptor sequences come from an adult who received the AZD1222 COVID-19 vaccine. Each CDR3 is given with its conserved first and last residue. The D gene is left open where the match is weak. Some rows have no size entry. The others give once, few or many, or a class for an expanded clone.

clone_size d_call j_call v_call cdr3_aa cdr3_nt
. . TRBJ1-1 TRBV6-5 CASSRGGLGDTEAFF TGTGCCAGCAGTCGGGGGGGGCTTGGGGACACTGAAGCTTTCTTT
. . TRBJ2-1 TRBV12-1 CASSFSTGQSKAGCEQFF TGTGCCAGCAGCTTTAGCACCGGACAGTCGAAGGCGGGGTGTGAGCAGTTCTTC
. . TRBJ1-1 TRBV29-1 CSVENLGFAEAFF TGCAGCGTTGAGAATTTGGGGTTCGCTGAAGCTTTCTTT
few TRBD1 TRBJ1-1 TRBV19 CASSQGQGARTEAFF TGTGCCAGTAGCCAGGGACAGGGGGCGAGGACTGAAGCTTTCTTT
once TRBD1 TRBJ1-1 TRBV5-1 CASSTGNRGTEAFF TGCGCCAGCAGCACGGGAAACAGGGGAACTGAAGCTTTCTTT
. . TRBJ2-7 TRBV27 CASSLDPRERYEQYF TGTGCCAGCAGTTTAGATCCCAGGGAACGCTACGAGCAGTACTTC
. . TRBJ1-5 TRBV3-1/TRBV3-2 CASSQSPEQPQHF TGTGCCAGCAGCCAATCCCCTGAACAGCCCCAGCATTTT
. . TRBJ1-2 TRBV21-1 CARGGQGYGYTF TGTGCCAGGGGGGGACAGGGCTATGGCTACACCTTC
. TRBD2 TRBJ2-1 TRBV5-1 CASTVAGYEQFF TGCGCCAGCACGGTAGCGGGGTATGAGCAGTTCTTC
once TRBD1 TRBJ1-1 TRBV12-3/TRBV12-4 CASMRTGNTEAFF TGTGCCAGCATGCGGACAGGGAACACTGAAGCTTTCTTT
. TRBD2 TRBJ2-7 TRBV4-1 CASSRLFSGTSAYEQYF TGCGCCAGCAGTCGACTATTTTCCGGGACTAGCGCTTACGAGCAGTACTTC
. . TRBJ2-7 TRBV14 CASSSPGTFYEQYF TGTGCCAGCAGCTCCCCCGGGACATTCTACGAGCAGTACTTC
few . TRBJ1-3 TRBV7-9 CASSQSRFSGNTIYF TGTGCCAGCAGCCAAAGTCGGTTCTCTGGAAACACCATATATTTT
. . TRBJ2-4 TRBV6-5 CASSTGGGNIQYF TGTGCCAGCTCTACCGGGGGTGGAAACATTCAGTACTTC
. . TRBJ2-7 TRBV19 CASSQRLAYEQYF TGTGCCAGTAGTCAGCGGCTAGCCTACGAGCAGTACTTC
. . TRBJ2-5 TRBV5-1 CASSYHIQETQYF TGCGCCAGCAGCTACCATATCCAAGAGACCCAGTACTTC
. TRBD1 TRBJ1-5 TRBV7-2 CASSLGMGQAFFNQPQHF TGTGCCAGCAGCTTAGGTATGGGACAGGCTTTTTTTAATCAGCCCCAGCATTTT
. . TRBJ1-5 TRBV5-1 CASSPEEWGSNQPQHF TGCGCCAGCAGCCCGGAGGAGTGGGGTAGCAATCAGCCCCAGCATTTT
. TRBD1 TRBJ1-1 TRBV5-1 CASSLRQGLRAEAFF TGCGCCAGCAGCTTGCGACAGGGACTCAGGGCTGAAGCTTTCTTT
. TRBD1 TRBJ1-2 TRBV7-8 CASSLGDRGRFGYTF TGTGCCAGCAGCTTAGGTGACAGGGGGCGGTTTGGCTACACCTTC
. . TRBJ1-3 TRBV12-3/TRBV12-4 CASSLSSGNTIYF TGTGCCAGCAGCCTTAGCTCTGGAAACACCATATATTTT
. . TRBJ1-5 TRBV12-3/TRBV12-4 CASSFGRSQPQHF TGTGCCAGCAGTTTTGGCAGAAGTCAGCCCCAGCATTTT
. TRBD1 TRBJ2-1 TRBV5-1 CASRTGQENEQFF TGCGCCAGCAGAACCGGACAGGAGAATGAGCAGTTCTTC
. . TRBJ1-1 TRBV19 CASSIRQLNTEAFF TGTGCCAGTAGTATTCGGCAGCTGAACACTGAAGCTTTCTTT
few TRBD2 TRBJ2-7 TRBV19 CASSMVGLAHYEQYF TGTGCCAGTAGTATGGTAGGACTAGCGCACTACGAGCAGTACTTC
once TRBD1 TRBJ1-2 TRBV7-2 CASSLYPPGQTSRDGYTF TGTGCCAGCAGCTTATATCCACCGGGACAGACAAGCAGGGATGGCTACACCTTC
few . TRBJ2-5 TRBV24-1 CATSEQTGHGGETQYF TGTGCCACCAGCGAACAAACAGGGCATGGGGGAGAGACCCAGTACTTC
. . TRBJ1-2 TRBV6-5 CASSSQGIYGYTF TGTGCCAGCAGTTCCCAGGGTATCTATGGCTACACCTTC
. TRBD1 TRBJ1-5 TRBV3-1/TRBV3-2 CASSAGTGVQPQHF TGTGCCAGCAGCGCCGGGACAGGGGTTCAGCCCCAGCATTTT
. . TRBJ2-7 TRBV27 CASSPQLNYEQYF TGTGCCAGCAGTCCGCAGCTTAACTACGAGCAGTACTTC
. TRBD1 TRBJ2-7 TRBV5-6 CASSQGTGSTYEQYF TGTGCCAGCAGCCAAGGGACAGGGTCGACCTACGAGCAGTACTTC
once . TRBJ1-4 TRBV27 CASSLVGSWSNEKLFF TGTGCCAGCAGTTTAGTGGGGAGTTGGTCTAATGAAAAACTGTTTTTT
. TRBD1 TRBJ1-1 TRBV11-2 CASSPVPPKQGSEAFF TGTGCCAGCAGCCCCGTTCCCCCAAAACAGGGGTCTGAAGCTTTCTTT
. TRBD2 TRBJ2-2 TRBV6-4 CASSKTSQNTGELFF TGTGCCAGCAGTAAGACTAGCCAGAACACCGGGGAGCTGTTTTTT
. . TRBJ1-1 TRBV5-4 CASSPPGTEAFF TGTGCCAGCAGCCCCCCCGGCACTGAAGCTTTCTTT
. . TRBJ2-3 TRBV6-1 CASSAPWTVSSTDTQYF TGTGCCAGCAGTGCGCCCTGGACAGTTTCTAGCACAGATACGCAGTATTTT
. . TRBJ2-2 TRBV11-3 CASSLVSGSGELFF TGTGCCAGCAGCTTAGTGTCGGGTTCCGGGGAGCTGTTTTTT
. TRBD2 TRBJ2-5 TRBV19 CASSWGLAEETQYF TGTGCCAGTAGTTGGGGACTAGCGGAAGAGACCCAGTACTTC
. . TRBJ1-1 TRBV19 CASSRSGMNTEAFF TGTGCCAGTAGTAGATCAGGTATGAACACTGAAGCTTTCTTT
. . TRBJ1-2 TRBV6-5 CASSSRADYGYTF TGTGCCAGCAGTTCGCGGGCGGACTATGGCTACACCTTC
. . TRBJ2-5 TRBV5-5 CASSSMGGGETQYF TGTGCCAGCAGCTCCATGGGGGGCGGGGAGACCCAGTACTTC
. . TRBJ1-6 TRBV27 CASSFWGEGSPLHF TGTGCCAGCAGTTTCTGGGGGGAAGGTTCACCCCTCCACTTT
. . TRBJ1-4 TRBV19 CASSIRAATNEKLFF TGTGCCAGTAGTATCAGGGCTGCAACTAATGAAAAACTGTTTTTT
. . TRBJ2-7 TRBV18 CASSTGQWAGEQYF TGTGCCAGCTCAACGGGACAATGGGCGGGGGAGCAGTACTTC
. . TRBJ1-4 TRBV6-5 CASSYGQLNEKLFF TGTGCCAGCAGTTACGGGCAACTTAATGAAAAACTGTTTTTT
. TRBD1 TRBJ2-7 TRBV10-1 CASSRDRGAYEQYF TGCGCCAGCAGCCGGGACAGGGGAGCCTACGAGCAGTACTTC
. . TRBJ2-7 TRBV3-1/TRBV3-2 CASSQNRDGLATKQYF TGTGCCAGCAGCCAAAACCGGGACGGCCTCGCGACGAAGCAGTACTTC
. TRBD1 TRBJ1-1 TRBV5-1 CASSFDRGAITEAFF TGCGCCAGCAGCTTTGACAGGGGCGCGATCACTGAAGCTTTCTTT
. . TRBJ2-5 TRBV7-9 CASSLGSGRQGETQYF TGTGCCAGCAGCTTAGGGTCGGGCAGGCAGGGAGAGACCCAGTACTTC
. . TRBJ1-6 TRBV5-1 CASSAGESYNSPLHF TGCGCCAGCAGCGCAGGGGAGTCTTATAATTCACCCCTCCACTTT
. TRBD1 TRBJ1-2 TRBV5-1 CASGSGQGAHGYTF TGCGCCAGCGGATCCGGACAGGGGGCGCATGGCTACACCTTC
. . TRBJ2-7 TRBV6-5 CASNWGGRISYEQYF TGTGCCAGCAATTGGGGGGGGCGCATTTCTTACGAGCAGTACTTC
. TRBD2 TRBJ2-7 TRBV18 CASSPGQGLAYEQYF TGTGCCAGCTCACCAGGACAGGGACTAGCGTACGAGCAGTACTTC
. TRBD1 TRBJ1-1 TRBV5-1 CASSLQGAGTEAFF TGCGCCAGCAGCTTACAGGGGGCTGGGACTGAAGCTTTCTTT
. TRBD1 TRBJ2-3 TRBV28 CASSLDRGLDTQYF TGTGCCAGCAGCCTGGACAGGGGTCTAGATACGCAGTATTTT
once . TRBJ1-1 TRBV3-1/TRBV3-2 CASSHFQVNTEAFF TGTGCCAGCAGCCATTTTCAGGTGAACACTGAAGCTTTCTTT
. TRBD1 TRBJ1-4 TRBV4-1 CASSQDQGAREKLFF TGCGCCAGCAGCCAAGATCAGGGGGCGCGAGAAAAACTGTTTTTT